These 29 T cell receptor beta chains originate from one sample sequenced in a study of spatial heterogeneity in lung cancer. TCRdb analysed the 5' RACE reads with MiXCR anew, one entry per CDR3 protein. The sample includes 20,000 to 25,000 distinct CDR3 sequences, 2.5% to 4% seen only once; the top ten take 25% to 30%. Documented time point: sample taken at primary tumor resection. The sequenced sample was PBMCs, obtained at surgery. These receptors all stem from a female donor with early-stage non-small cell lung cancer.

This clonotype has a count of ten or more. The chain is built from TRBV7-2 and TRBJ2-3; 8 bases align to TRBD2. Looked up from germline, CDR1 is SGHTA and CDR2 is FQGNSA. V lost 5 bases and J lost 2; bases outside the gene matches: 9. The CDR3 length is 16 residues. The CDR3 loop is CASSTFLAGTTDTQYF. CDR3 bases: TGTGCCAGCAGCACTTTTTTAGCGGGAACCACAGATACGCAGTATTTT.

This clonotype was observed at least ten times. The rearrangement joins TRBV29-1 to TRBJ1-2; 10 bases match TRBD1. Germline CDR1 is SQVTM and CDR2 is ANQGSEA. The CDR3 totals 14 residues. Trimming took 5 bases from V and 8 from J; bases not matched to a gene: 11. Here the CDR3 reads CSVTPSGQGRGYTF. CDR3 DNA sequence: TGCAGCGTTACTCCTTCGGGACAGGGGAGGGGCTACACCTTC. Using reference TRBV29-1 and TRBJ1-2 for the parts outside the CDR3, the full variable domain is SAVISQKPSRDICQRGTSLTIQCQVDSQVTMMFWYRQQPGQSLTLIATANQGSEATYESGFVIDKFPISRPNLTFSTLTVSNMSPEDSSIYLCSVTPSGQGRGYTFGSGTRLTVV.

Ten or more counts support this clonotype. The chain is built from TRBV21-1 and TRBJ2-1; the table's D call TRBD1 went unverified against the DNA. TRBV21-1 is a listed pseudogene. This CDR3 has 16 residues. The CDR3 spells CASSNGGQKFYNEQFF. The DNA of the CDR3 is TGTGCCAGCAGCAATGGAGGACAGAAGTTTTACAATGAGCAGTTCTTC.

This clonotype was detected many times. This chain connects TRBV18 to TRBJ2-5; possible D gene TRBD2, 6 bases. CDR1 is KGHSH, CDR2 LQKENI, per germline. Trimming cost V 6 bases and J 0 bases, with 11 bases left between them. This CDR3 contains 14 residues. The CDR3 DNA is TGTGCCAGCTCGCCTCTAGCGAACCAAGAGACCCAGTACTTC. It translates to CASSPLANQETQYF.

This clonotype was found many times. V gene TRBV12-1 combines with J gene TRBJ2-5; TRBD2 was called by the table and not checked on the DNA. TRBV12-1 is a pseudogene segment. The CDR3 loop spans 17 amino acids. The CDR3 spells CASSHGTSGAEQETQYF. CDR3 DNA sequence: TGTGCCAGCAGCCACGGGACTAGCGGGGCAGAACAAGAGACCCAGTACTTC.

The chain uses TRBV10-3 and TRBJ2-3, with 8 bases identical to TRBD2. Trimming at V came to 7 bases and at J to 5 bases, leaving 8 bases not matched to a gene. Germline V gene lookup returns CDR1 ENHRY and CDR2 SYGVKD. The CDR3 is 14 amino acids. The CDR3 nucleotides read TGTGCCATCAATGAAGGGACTAGTCAAGATACGCAGTATTTT. Protein: CAINEGTSQDTQYF.

This clonotype is medium-sized. The chain has TRBV28 and TRBJ2-7; the D is unclear. The V end was cut by 5 bases, the J end by 5 bases, with 7 bases between. In germline, CDR1 is MDHEN, CDR2 SYDVKM. The CDR3 consists of 11 residues. The DNA of the CDR3 is TGTGCCAGCAGTCCCCCGGACGAGCAGTACTTC. It yields the protein CASSPPDEQYF.

This clonotype was detected many times. The gene calls are TRBV2 and TRBJ2-6; 11 bases map to TRBD1. There are 17 residues in the CDR3. J was trimmed by 0 bases and V by 6 bases; bases with no gene match: 4. The V gene's germline CDR1 is SNHLY and CDR2 FYNNEI. CDR3 nucleotides: TGTGCCAGCAGCGGGACAGGGGGATACTCTGGGGCCAACGTCCTGACTTTC. This sequence encodes CASSGTGGYSGANVLTF.

This clonotype was detected ten times or more. The gene calls are TRBV5-1 and TRBJ2-1; D is undetermined. The CDR3 spans 14 residues. Germline CDR1 SGHRS, CDR2 YFSETQ. Trimming pared 6 bases from V and 7 bases from J, leaving 17 bases between. The CDR3 DNA reads TGCGCCAGCACCACCCCGGGTAGGCGGAATGAGCAGTTCTTC. It yields the protein CASTTPGRRNEQFF.

This clonotype has ten or more counts. The chain is built from TRBV7-9 and TRBJ2-3; D may be TRBD1 or TRBD2 (5 bases each). V lost 5 bases and J lost 3, with 15 bases in between. This CDR3 region has 15 residues. Germline assignment: CDR1 SEHNR and CDR2 FQNEAQ (reference sequence). CDR3 region: CASSIARAGTDTQYF. The DNA for the CDR3 is TGTGCCAGCAGCATTGCCAGGGCGGGTACAGATACGCAGTATTTT.

This clonotype was recorded at least ten times. V gene TRBV7-2 combines with J gene TRBJ2-3; no reliable D call. CDR3 length equals 15 residues. Per the germline V gene, CDR1 is SGHTA and CDR2 is FQGNSA. Trimming stripped 1 base from V and 0 bases from J, with 8 bases between. The CDR3 sequence: CASSLGHGSTDTQYF. CDR3 nucleotides: TGTGCCAGCAGCTTAGGACACGGAAGCACAGATACGCAGTATTTT. Complete variable domain (other parts from reference TRBV7-2 and TRBJ2-3): GAGVSQSPSNKVTEKGKDVELRCDPISGHTALYWYRQSLGQGLEFLIYFQGNSAPDKSGLPSDRFSAERTGGSVSTLTIQRTQQEDSAVYLCASSLGHGSTDTQYFGPGTRLTVL.

A word on this clonotype: This may stem from a read error, because a much larger clone lies one nucleotide away. The V gene is TRBV7-6, the J gene TRBJ2-2; maybe TRBD1 (6 bases). This CDR3 region has 19 residues. Trimming took 4 bases from V and 0 from J, leaving 21 bases between them. CDR1 is SGHVS and CDR2 is FNYEAQ in the germline V gene. Here the CDR3 DNA reads TGTGCCAGCAGCTCAGCGCTTGTGGCGTGGACAGCGAACACCGGGGAGCTGTTTTTT. This encodes CASSSALVAWTANTGELFF.

By sample fraction, this clonotype is medium-sized. The genes are TRBV20-1 and TRBJ1-1; possible D gene TRBD1, 6 bases. The V gene's germline CDR1 is DFQATT and CDR2 SNEGSKA (reference sequence). Trimming left V 3 bases short and J 5 bases short, with 10 bases between. The CDR3 has 12 residues. In DNA, the CDR3 is TGCAGTGCTAGTGGGGGGCGGACTGAAGCTTTCTTT. Translation gives CSASGGRTEAFF.

This clonotype was picked up many times. The chain joins TRBV18 to TRBJ1-6; D may be TRBD1 (5 bases). This CDR3 has 16 amino acids. The germline V and J ends were trimmed by 2 bases and 7 bases, with 15 bases remaining between them. The germline gives CDR1 KGHSH, CDR2 LQKENI. The CDR3 coding sequence is TGTGCCAGCTCACCAGCGTTGGGGCAGACCAATTCACCCCTCCACTTT. It codes for CASSPALGQTNSPLHF.

This clonotype was counted at least ten times. The chain employs TRBV28 and TRBJ2-7; no definite D call. CDR1 MDHEN and CDR2 SYDVKM come from the germline V gene. The V end was cut by 6 bases, the J end by 0 bases, with 9 bases between. The CDR3 sequence is 13 residues long. The CDR3 bases are TGTGCCAGCAGGCCCGGTAGCTCCTACGAGCAGTACTTC. This gives the protein CASRPGSSYEQYF.

This clonotype occurred many times. The chain has TRBV7-9 and TRBJ1-2; D gene ambiguous. The CDR3 spans 16 residues. Trimming shortened V by 4 bases and J by 2 bases, and 17 bases separated the two germline ends. Germline V lookup: CDR1 SEHNR, CDR2 FQNEAQ (reference sequence). For the CDR3, the DNA is TGTGCCAGCAGCTCCCCTACACGTACCATAAACTATGGCTACACCTTC. Protein: CASSSPTRTINYGYTF.

In its sample, this clonotype was seen many times. The chain joins TRBV7-2 to TRBJ1-5; D is undetermined. Germline V gene data show CDR1 as SGHTA and CDR2 as FQGNSA. This CDR3 has 12 amino acids. The V end was cut by 5 bases, the J end by 4 bases, with 6 bases between. CDR3 nucleotide sequence: TGTGCCAGCAGCAGCCGAAATCAGCCCCAGCATTTT. Its protein product is CASSSRNQPQHF.

This clonotype was observed a handful of times. V usage is TRBV5-4 and J usage is TRBJ2-1, with TRBD1 identical over 11 bases. The J segment lost 13 bases and the V segment lost 4 bases, leaving 16 bases of the junction unmatched. The CDR3 contains 16 residues. Germline CDR1 is SGHNT and CDR2 is YYREEE (reference sequence). CDR3 loop: CASSTPDRGPLAHQFF. DNA for the CDR3: TGTGCCAGCAGCACCCCGGACAGGGGGCCTCTGGCCCACCAGTTCTTC.

The table lists this clonotype with many counts. V is TRBV5-1 and J is TRBJ2-7; TRBD2 matches 10 bases. Losses at the gene ends were 4 bases for V and 3 bases for J; bases not matched to a gene: 10. Germline V gives CDR1 SGHRS, CDR2 YFSETQ. CDR3 length: 16 residues. This chain's CDR3 is CASSPTAASGSYEQYF. The DNA for the CDR3 is TGCGCCAGCAGCCCCACCGCGGCTAGCGGGAGCTACGAGCAGTACTTC.

This chain joins TRBV30 and TRBJ1-2; D gene unclear. This CDR3 contains 12 residues. Trimming left V 3 bases short and J 0 bases short, with 5 bases between. From germline, CDR1 is GTSNPN and CDR2 SVGIG (reference sequence). The CDR3 nucleotides read TGTGCCTGGAGAATAGCTAACTATGGCTACACCTTC. Its protein is CAWRIANYGYTF.

This clonotype showed up many times. This chain links TRBV20-1 with TRBJ1-2; TRBD1 matches 8 bases. V gave up 4 bases and J gave up 8 bases; unmatched junction bases: 12. CDR1 and CDR2 from the germline V gene are DFQATT and SNEGSKA (reference sequence). This CDR3 has 14 residues. CDR3 residues: CSANDRGLTRGYTF. CDR3 coding DNA: TGCAGTGCTAATGACAGGGGCTTAACTCGGGGCTACACCTTC.

The table lists this clonotype with many counts. The V and J genes are TRBV27 and TRBJ1-1; the D gene is possibly TRBD1 (6 bases). The CDR3 totals 15 residues. V lost 3 bases and J 1 base, leaving 12 bases between the germline ends. Germline CDR1 reads MNHEY; CDR2 reads SMNVEV (reference sequence). The CDR3, as DNA: TGTGCCAGCAGTTTCATACAGGGAAGGAACACTGAAGCTTTCTTT. Residues: CASSFIQGRNTEAFF.

This clonotype has at least ten counts. Written as DNA, the CDR3 is TGTGCCAGCAGCCCCACGGGCAGCCCCCTCTATGAAGCTTTCTTT. The encoded protein is CASSPTGSPLYEAFF. The V gene is TRBV9, the J gene TRBJ1-1, with D uncertain. The V gene's germline CDR1 is SGDLS and CDR2 YYNGEE. The CDR3 has 15 residues. V was pared by 4 bases and J by 7 bases, with 20 bases between. Drawing the rest from reference TRBV9 and TRBJ1-1, the complete variable domain is DSGVTQTPKHLITATGQRVTLRCSPRSGDLSVYWYQQSLDQGLQFLIQYYNGEERAKGNILERFSAQQFPDLHSELNLSSLELGDSALYFCASSPTGSPLYEAFFGQGTRLTVV.

This clonotype was recorded many times. The chain combines TRBV20-1 with TRBJ2-1, with a weak D call TRBD2 (5 bases). The CDR3 has 16 amino acids. Germline V gives CDR1 DFQATT, CDR2 SNEGSKA (reference sequence). V lost 6 bases and J lost 5, with 23 bases in between. The CDR3 sequence: CSAEIREIRSHNEQFF. For the CDR3, the DNA is TGCAGTGCCGAGATACGGGAAATCCGATCCCACAATGAGCAGTTCTTC.

In this sample, this clonotype turned up a few times. This chain links TRBV5-6 with TRBJ1-1, with D uncertain. Trimming took 0 bases from V and 2 from J, leaving 11 bases between them. The CDR3 is 15 amino acids. CDR1 SGHDT and CDR2 YYEEEE come from the germline V gene. CDR3 coding DNA: TGTGCCAGCAGCTTGGTTGGGGAACGTAACACTGAAGCTTTCTTT. This encodes CASSLVGERNTEAFF.

This clonotype appeared many times. J is TRBJ2-1 and V is TRBV11-3; D is ambiguous. With 0 bases removed from V and 8 bases from J, the gap between germline ends came to 8 bases. The germline gives CDR1 SGHNT, CDR2 YENEEA. The CDR3 is 13 amino acids. CDR3 nucleotide sequence: TGTGCCAGCAGCTTAGAACCTGGGGATGAGCAGTTCTTC. It translates to CASSLEPGDEQFF.

In regard to this clonotype: At one end, the junction sequence differs from germline, possibly due to a read error. The CDR3: CAGSLGQGENEQFF. Here the CDR3 DNA reads TGTGCCGGCAGCTTAGGACAGGGGGAAAATGAGCAGTTCTTC. The gene calls are TRBV5-5 and TRBJ2-1; 10 nucleotides align to TRBD1. Germline lookup yields CDR1 SGHKS and CDR2 YYEKEE (reference sequence). CDR3 size: 14 residues.

There are many counts of this clonotype. This rearrangement joins TRBV29-1 to TRBJ2-5, with a tentative D call TRBD2 (7 bases). CDR3 length: 13 residues. V was pared by 1 base and J by 5 bases, with 11 bases between. Per germline, CDR1 SQVTM and CDR2 ANQGSEA. The CDR3 loop is CSVEGGGLETQYF. CDR3 sequence (DNA): TGCAGCGTTGAAGGGGGGGGGCTGGAGACCCAGTACTTC.

This clonotype was recorded at least ten times. The rearrangement links TRBV20-1 to TRBJ2-2; TRBD2 is a possible D gene (6 bases). Per the germline V gene, CDR1 is DFQATT and CDR2 is SNEGSKA (reference sequence). This CDR3 region has 14 residues. V was pared by 3 bases and J by 5 bases, with 13 bases between. The DNA for the CDR3 is TGCAGTGCTAGCTGGGCGGCGGGGACCGGGGAGCTGTTTTTT. Translating gives CSASWAAGTGELFF.